Listed here is a single T cell receptor (beta chain). No antigen is known for it. A read error may produce the germline difference seen at one junction end. Template material for amplifying TCR beta CDR3 regions consisted of RNA transcripts. Researchers ran a first-round RT-PCR on the TCR CDR3 using the HTBI primer set. TCRdb used MiXCR to reprocess the multiplex PCR reads, holding one entry per CDR3 protein. The sample carries 600,000 to 650,000 distinct CDR3 sequences, under 25% recorded once. CDR1 and CDR2 from the germline V gene are KGHSH and LQKENI. The CDR3 length is 13 residues. This specimen belongs to a study of T cells in Graves' hyperthyroidism and ophthalmopathy. Whole-study findings and limits: Blood held most thyroid clonotypes expanded above 0.001 frequency. Model predictions of ophthalmopathy came a median roughly 6.4 months before onset.

Diagnoses rested on clinical symptoms, serum thyroxine and TRAb, thyroid ultrasound and orbital computed tomography. The sequenced material came from blood. This clonotype originated in a man younger than 40 with Graves' ophthalmopathy. This rearrangement joins TRBV18 to TRBJ2-2; D possibly corresponds to TRBD1 (6 bases). CDR3 DNA: TGTGCCAGCTCACGGGACACCACCCGGGAGCTGTTTTTT. As protein: CASSRDTTRELFF.